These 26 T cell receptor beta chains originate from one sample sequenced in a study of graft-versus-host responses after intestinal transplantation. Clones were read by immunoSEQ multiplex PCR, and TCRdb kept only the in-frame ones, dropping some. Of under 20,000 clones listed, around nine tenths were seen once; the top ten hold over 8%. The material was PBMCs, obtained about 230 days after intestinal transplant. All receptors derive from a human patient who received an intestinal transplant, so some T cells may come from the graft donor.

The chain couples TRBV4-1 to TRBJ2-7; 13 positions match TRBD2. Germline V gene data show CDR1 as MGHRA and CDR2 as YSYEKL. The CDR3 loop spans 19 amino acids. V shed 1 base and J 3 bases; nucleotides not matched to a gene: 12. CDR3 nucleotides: TGCGCCAGCAGCCAAGTGGGACTAGCGGGGTACCAGTCTCTCTACGAGCAGTACTTC. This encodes CASSQVGLAGYQSLYEQYF.

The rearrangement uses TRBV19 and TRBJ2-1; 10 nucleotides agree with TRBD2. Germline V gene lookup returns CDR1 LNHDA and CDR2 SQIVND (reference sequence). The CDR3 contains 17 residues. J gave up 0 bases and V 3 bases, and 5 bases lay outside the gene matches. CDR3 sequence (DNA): TGTGCCAGTAGTATTACCAGCGGGGGGGCCTCCTACAATGAGCAGTTCTTC. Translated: CASSITSGGASYNEQFF.

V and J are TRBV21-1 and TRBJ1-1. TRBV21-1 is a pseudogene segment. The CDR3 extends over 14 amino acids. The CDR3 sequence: CASSNFEKNTEAFF. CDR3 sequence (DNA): TGTGCCAGCAGCAATTTTGAGAAGAACACTGAAGCTTTCTTT.

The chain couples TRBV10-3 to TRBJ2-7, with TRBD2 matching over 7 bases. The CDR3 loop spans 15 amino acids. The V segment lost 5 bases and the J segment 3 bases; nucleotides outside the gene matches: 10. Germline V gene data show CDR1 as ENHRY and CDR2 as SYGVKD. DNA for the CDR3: TGTGCCATCAGTACATCTAGCGGTGTGAACTACGAGCAGTACTTC. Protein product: CAISTSSGVNYEQYF.

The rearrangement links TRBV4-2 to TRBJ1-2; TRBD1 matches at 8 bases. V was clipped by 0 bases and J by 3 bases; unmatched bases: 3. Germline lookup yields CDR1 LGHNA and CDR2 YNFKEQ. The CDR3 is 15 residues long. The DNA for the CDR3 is TGTGCCAGCAGCCAAGATCCGGACAGGGACTATGGCTACACCTTC. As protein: CASSQDPDRDYGYTF.

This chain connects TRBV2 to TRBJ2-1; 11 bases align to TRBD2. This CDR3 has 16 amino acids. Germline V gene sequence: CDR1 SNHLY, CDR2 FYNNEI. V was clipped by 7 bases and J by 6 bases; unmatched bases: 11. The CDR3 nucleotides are TGTGCCAGCACTTGGCTAGCGGGGGGTCCTGTCAATGAGCAGTTCTTC. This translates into CASTWLAGGPVNEQFF.

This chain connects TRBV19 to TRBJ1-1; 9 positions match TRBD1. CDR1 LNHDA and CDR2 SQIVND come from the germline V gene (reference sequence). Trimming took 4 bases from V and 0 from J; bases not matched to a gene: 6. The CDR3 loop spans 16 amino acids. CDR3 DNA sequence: TGTGCCAGTAGTACGTACAGGGGGCTCATGAACACTGAAGCTTTCTTT. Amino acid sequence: CASSTYRGLMNTEAFF.

CDR3: CASSLDSYYEQYF. In DNA form, the CDR3 reads TGTGCCAGTAGTCTCGACAGCTACTACGAGCAGTACTTC. The chain couples TRBV19 to TRBJ2-7; possible D gene TRBD1, 5 bases. Germline V gene data show CDR1 as LNHDA and CDR2 as SQIVND (reference sequence). V was shortened by 5 bases and J by 3 bases, with 11 bases between the two germline ends. The CDR3 loop spans 13 amino acids.

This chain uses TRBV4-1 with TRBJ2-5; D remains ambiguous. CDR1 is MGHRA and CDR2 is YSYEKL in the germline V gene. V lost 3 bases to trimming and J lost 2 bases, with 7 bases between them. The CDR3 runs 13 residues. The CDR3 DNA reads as TGCGCCAGCAGCCAGGACGGGCAAGAGACCCAGTACTTC. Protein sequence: CASSQDGQETQYF.

CDR3: CASSLHDIIAGGEETQYF. CDR3 in DNA: TGTGCCAGCAGCTTGCATGATATAATCGCGGGGGGCGAGGAGACCCAGTACTTC. This rearrangement joins TRBV11-3 to TRBJ2-5; 8 positions agree with TRBD2. Trimming at V came to 3 bases and at J to 5 bases, leaving 17 bases not matched to a gene. Germline values: CDR1 SGHNT, CDR2 YENEEA. There are 18 residues in the CDR3.

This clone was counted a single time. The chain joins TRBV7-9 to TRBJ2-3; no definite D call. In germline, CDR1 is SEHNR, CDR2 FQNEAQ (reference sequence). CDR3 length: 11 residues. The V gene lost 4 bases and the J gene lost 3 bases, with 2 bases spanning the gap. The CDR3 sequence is CASSWTDTQYF. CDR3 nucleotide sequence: TGTGCCAGCAGCTGGACAGATACGCAGTATTTT.

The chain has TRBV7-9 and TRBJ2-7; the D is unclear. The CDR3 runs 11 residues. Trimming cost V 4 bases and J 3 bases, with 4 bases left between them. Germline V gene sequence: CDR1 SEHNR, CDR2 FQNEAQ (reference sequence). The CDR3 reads CASSWDYEQYF. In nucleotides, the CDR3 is TGTGCCAGCAGCTGGGACTACGAGCAGTACTTC.

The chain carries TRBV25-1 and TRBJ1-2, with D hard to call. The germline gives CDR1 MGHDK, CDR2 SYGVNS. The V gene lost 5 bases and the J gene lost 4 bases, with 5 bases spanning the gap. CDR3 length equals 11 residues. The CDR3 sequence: CASSLGYGYTF. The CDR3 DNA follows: TGTGCCAGCAGTCTTGGCTATGGCTACACCTTC.

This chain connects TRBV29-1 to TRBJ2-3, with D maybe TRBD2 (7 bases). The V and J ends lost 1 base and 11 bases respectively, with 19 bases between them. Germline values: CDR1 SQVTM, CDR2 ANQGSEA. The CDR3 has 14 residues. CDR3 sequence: CSVEGQEIPGGQYF. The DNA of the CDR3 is TGCAGCGTTGAAGGACAGGAGATCCCGGGGGGGCAGTATTTT.

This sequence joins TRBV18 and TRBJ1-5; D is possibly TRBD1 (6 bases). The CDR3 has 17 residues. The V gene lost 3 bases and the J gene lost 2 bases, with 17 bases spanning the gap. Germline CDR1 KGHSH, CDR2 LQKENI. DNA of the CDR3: TGTGCCAGCTCACCCTTCCCACAGGGTACGGGCAATCAGCCCCAGCATTTT. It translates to CASSPFPQGTGNQPQHF.

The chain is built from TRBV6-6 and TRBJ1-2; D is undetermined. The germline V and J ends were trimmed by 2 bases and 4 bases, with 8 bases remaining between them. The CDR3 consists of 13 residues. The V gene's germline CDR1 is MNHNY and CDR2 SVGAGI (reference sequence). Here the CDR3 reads CASSYEAFYGYTF. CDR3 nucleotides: TGTGCCAGCAGTTACGAAGCGTTCTATGGCTACACCTTC.

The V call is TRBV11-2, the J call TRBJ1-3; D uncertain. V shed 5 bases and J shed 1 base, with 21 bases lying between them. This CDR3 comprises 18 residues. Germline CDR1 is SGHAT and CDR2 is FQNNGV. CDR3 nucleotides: TGTGCCAGCAGCACCCCCCGGCGCGAATCAAAATCTGGAAACACCATATATTTT. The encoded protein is CASSTPRRESKSGNTIYF.

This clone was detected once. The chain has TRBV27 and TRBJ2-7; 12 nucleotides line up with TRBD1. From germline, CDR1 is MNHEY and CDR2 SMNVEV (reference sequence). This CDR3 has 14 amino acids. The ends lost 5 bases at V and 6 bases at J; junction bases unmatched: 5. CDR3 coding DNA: TGTGCCAGCAGTCCCGGGACAGGGGGCTCCGAGCAGTACTTC. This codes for CASSPGTGGSEQYF.

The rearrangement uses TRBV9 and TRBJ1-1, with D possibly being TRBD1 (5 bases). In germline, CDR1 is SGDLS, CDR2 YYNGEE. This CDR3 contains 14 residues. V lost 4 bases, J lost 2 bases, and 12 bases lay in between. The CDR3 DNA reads TGTGCCAGCAGCCAAGGACATCTAAACACTGAAGCTTTCTTT. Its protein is CASSQGHLNTEAFF.

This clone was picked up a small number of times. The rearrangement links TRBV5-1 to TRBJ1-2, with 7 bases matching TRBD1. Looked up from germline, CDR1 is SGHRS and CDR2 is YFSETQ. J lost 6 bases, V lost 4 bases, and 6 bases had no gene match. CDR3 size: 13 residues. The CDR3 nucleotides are TGCGCCAGCAGCCGCAGGGGGTCGGATGGCTACACCTTC. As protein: CASSRRGSDGYTF. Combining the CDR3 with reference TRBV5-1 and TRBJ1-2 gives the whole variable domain KAGVTQTPRYLIKTRGQQVTLSCSPISGHRSVSWYQQTPGQGLQFLFEYFSETQRNKGNFPGRFSGRQFSNSRSEMNVSTLELGDSALYLCASSRRGSDGYTFGSGTRLTVV.

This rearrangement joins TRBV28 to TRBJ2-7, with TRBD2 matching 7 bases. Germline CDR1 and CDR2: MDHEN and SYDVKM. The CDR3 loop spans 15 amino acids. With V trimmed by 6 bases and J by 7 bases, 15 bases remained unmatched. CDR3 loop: CASSNPGLVGEEQYF. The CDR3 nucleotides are TGTGCCAGCAGCAACCCCGGACTAGTCGGAGAGGAGCAGTACTTC.

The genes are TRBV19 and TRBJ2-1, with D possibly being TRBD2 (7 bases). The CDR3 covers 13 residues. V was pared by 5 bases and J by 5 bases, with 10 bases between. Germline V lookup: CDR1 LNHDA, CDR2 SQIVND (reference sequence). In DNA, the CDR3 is TGTGCCAGTAGTCCGCGGGGGCACAATGAGCAGTTCTTC. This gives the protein CASSPRGHNEQFF.

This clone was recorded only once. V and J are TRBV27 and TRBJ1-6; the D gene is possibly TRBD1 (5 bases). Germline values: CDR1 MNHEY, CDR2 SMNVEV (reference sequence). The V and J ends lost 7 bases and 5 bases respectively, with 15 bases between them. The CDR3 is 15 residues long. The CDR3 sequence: CASKGREIDNSPLHF. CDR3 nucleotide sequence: TGTGCCAGCAAGGGACGGGAGATCGATAATTCACCCCTCCACTTT.

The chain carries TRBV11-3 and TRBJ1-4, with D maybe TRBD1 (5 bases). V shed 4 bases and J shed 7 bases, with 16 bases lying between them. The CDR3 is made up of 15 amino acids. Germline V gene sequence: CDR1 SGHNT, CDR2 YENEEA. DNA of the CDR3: TGTGCCAGCAGCTCCACTGACAGTTATCCTGAAAAACTGTTTTTT. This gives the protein CASSSTDSYPEKLFF. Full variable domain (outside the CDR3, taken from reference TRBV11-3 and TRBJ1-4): EAGVVQSPRYKIIEKKQPVAFWCNPISGHNTLYWYLQNLGQGPELLIRYENEEAVDDSQLPKDRFSAERLKGVDSTLKIQPAELGDSAVYLCASSSTDSYPEKLFFGSGTQLSVL.

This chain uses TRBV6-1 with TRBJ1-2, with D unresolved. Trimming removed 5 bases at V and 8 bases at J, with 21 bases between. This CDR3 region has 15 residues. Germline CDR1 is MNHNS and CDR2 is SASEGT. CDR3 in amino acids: CASSLQMPGTYGYTF. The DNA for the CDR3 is TGTGCCAGCAGTTTACAAATGCCGGGAACATACGGCTACACCTTC.

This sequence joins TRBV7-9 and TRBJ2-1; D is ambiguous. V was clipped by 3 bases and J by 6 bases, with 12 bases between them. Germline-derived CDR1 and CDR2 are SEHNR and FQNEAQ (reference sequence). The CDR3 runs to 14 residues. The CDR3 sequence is CASSFVVSSNEQFF. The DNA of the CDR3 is TGTGCCAGCAGCTTTGTAGTCTCAAGCAATGAGCAGTTCTTC.